A few counts support the clone carrying this T cell receptor beta chain. The data derive from a study of T cells in Graves' hyperthyroidism and ophthalmopathy. For the study at large: Peripheral blood specimens were obtained at initial diagnosis, prior to any treatment.

What was amplified from RNA transcripts were TCR beta CDR3 regions. The HTBI primer set was used in a first-round RT-PCR of the TCR CDR3. TCRdb reprocessed the multiplex PCR reads via MiXCR and lists one record per CDR3 protein. Of 250,000 to 300,000 distinct CDR3 sequences listed, approximately 13% are singletons. The germline V gene has CDR1 LNHDA and CDR2 SQIVND (reference sequence). The CDR3 covers 16 residues. Trimming stripped 3 bases from V and 3 bases from J, with 14 bases between. Hyperthyroidism was newly diagnosed in patients aged 18 to 65 (duration under 2 months). Diagnosing involved the use of clinical symptoms, serum thyroxine and TRAb, thyroid ultrasound and orbital computed tomography.

Sample: blood. This receptor was taken from a woman aged 40 to 50 with Graves' hyperthyroidism. The rearrangement links TRBV19 to TRBJ2-2; D not resolved. Here the CDR3 DNA reads TGTGCCAGTAGTATTGAAAACAATCGTTACACCGGGGAGCTGTTTTTT. It translates to CASSIENNRYTGELFF.